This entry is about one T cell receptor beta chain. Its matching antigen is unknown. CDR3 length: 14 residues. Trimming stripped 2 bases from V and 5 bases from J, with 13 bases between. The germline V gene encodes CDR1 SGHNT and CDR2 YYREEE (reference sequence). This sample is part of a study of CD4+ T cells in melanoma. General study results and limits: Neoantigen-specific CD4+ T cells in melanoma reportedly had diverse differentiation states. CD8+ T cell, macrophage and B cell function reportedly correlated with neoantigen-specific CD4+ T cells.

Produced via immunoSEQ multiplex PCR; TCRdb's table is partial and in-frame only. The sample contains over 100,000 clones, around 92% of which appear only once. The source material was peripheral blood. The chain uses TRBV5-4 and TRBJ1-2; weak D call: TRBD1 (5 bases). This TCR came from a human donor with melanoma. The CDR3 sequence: CASSFGAEKYGYTF. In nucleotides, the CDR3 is TGTGCCAGCAGCTTTGGGGCGGAGAAATATGGCTACACCTTC.